This T cell receptor (beta chain) emerged from a study of T cells in Graves' hyperthyroidism and ophthalmopathy. In the study overall: Blood was drawn when the patient was first diagnosed and still untreated.

TCR beta CDR3 regions were amplified from RNA. TCR CDR3 underwent first-round RT-PCR with the HTBI primer set. TCRdb re-derived calls from the multiplex PCR reads in MiXCR, one entry per CDR3 protein. The sample has 700,000 or so distinct CDR3 sequences, 16% seen once; the top ten hold 8.4%. Diagnostic decisions used clinical symptoms, serum thyroxine and TRAb, thyroid ultrasound and orbital computed tomography. Source material for PBMCs was 10 ml fresh peripheral blood. The CDR3 sequence is 16 residues long. In germline, CDR1 is LNHDA, CDR2 SQIVND (reference sequence). Trimming at V came to 6 bases and at J to 10 bases, leaving 11 bases not matched to a gene.

The sample was blood. The chain uses TRBV19 and TRBJ2-2; TRBD2 matches at 13 bases. The sequence came from a man between 18 and 29 years old with Graves' hyperthyroidism. CDR3 bases: TGTGCCAGTAGCGCCGGACTAGCGGGAGTAATAGCGGAGCTGTTTTTT. It translates to CASSAGLAGVIAELFF.